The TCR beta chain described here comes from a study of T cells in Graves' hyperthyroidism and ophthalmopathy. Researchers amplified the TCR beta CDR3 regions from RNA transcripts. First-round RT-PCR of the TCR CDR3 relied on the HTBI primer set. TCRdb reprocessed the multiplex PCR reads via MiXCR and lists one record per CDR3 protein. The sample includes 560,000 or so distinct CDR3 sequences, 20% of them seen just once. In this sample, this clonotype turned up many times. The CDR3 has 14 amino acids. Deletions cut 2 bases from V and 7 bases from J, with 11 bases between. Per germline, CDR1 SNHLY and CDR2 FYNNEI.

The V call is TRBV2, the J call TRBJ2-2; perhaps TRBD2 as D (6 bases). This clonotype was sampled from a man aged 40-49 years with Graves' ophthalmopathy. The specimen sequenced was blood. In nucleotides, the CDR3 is TGTGCCAGCAGTGAAAGGACGGGAGACGGGGAGCTGTTTTTT. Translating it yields CASSERTGDGELFF.